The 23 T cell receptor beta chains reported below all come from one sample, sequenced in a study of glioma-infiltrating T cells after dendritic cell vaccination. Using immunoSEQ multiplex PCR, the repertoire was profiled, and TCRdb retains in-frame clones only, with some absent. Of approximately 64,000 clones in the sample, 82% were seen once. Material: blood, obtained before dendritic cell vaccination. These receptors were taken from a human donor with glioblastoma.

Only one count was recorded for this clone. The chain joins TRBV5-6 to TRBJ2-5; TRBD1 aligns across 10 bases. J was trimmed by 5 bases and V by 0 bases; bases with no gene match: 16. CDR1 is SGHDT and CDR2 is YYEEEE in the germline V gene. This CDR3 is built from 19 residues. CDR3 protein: CASSLALRGQGMRGETQYF. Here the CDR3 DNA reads TGTGCCAGCAGCTTGGCCTTACGGGGACAGGGGATGAGGGGGGAGACCCAGTACTTC.

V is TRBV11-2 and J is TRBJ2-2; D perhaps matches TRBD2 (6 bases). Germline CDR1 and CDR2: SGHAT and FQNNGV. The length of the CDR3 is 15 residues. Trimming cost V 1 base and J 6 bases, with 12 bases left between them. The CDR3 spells CASSLAGTGPGELFF. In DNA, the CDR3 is TGTGCCAGCAGCTTAGCGGGGACTGGGCCCGGGGAGCTGTTTTTT. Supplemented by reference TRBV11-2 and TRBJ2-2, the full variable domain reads EAGVAQSPRYKIIEKRQSVAFWCNPISGHATLYWYQQILGQGPKLLIQFQNNGVVDDSQLPKDRFSAERLKGVDSTLKIQPAKLEDSAVYLCASSLAGTGPGELFFGEGSRLTVL.

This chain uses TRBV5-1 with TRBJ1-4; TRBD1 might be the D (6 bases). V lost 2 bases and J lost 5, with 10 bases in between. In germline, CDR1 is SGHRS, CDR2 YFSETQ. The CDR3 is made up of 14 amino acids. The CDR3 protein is CASSLGQRNEKLFF. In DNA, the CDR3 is TGCGCCAGCAGCTTAGGACAGAGGAATGAAAAACTGTTTTTT.

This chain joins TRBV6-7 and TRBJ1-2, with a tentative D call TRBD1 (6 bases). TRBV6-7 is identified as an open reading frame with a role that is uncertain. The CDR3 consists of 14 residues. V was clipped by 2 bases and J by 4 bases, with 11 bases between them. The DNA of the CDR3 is TGTGCCAGCAGTTACCACCTAGGGGGCTATGGCTACACCTTC. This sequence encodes CASSYHLGGYGYTF.

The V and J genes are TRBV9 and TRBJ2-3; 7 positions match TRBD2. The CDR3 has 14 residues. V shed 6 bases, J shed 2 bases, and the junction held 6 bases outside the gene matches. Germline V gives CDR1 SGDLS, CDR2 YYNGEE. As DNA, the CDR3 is TGTGCCAGCACCAGACTAGCCGACACAGATACGCAGTATTTT. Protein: CASTRLADTDTQYF. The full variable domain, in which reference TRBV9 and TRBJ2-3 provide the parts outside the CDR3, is DSGVTQTPKHLITATGQRVTLRCSPRSGDLSVYWYQQSLDQGLQFLIQYYNGEERAKGNILERFSAQQFPDLHSELNLSSLELGDSALYFCASTRLADTDTQYFGPGTRLTVL.

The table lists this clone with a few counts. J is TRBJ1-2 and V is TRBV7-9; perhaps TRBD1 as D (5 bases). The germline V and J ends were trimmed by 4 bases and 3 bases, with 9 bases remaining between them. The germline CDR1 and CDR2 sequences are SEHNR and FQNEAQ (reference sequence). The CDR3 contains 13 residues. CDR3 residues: CASSWEGDYGYTF. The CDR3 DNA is TGTGCCAGCAGCTGGGAAGGGGACTATGGCTACACCTTC. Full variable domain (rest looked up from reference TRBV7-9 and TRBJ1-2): DTGVSQNPRHKITKRGQNVTFRCDPISEHNRLYWYRQTLGQGPEFLTYFQNEAQLEKSRLLSDRFSAERPKGSFSTLEIQRTEQGDSAMYLCASSWEGDYGYTFGSGTRLTVV.

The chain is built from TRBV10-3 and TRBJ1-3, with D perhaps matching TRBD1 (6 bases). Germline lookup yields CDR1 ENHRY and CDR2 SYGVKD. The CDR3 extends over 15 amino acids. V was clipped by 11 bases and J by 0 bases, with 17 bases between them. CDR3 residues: CASLGGSRSGNTIYF. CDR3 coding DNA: TGTGCCTCCCTAGGGGGTTCCCGCTCTGGAAACACCATATATTTT.

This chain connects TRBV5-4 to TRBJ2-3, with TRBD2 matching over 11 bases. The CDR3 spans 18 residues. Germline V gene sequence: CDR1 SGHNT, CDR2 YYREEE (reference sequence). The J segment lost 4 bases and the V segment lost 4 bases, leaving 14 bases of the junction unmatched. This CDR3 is CASSPGLAGLPTADTQYF. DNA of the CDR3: TGTGCCAGCAGCCCAGGACTAGCGGGCCTCCCGACCGCAGATACGCAGTATTTT.

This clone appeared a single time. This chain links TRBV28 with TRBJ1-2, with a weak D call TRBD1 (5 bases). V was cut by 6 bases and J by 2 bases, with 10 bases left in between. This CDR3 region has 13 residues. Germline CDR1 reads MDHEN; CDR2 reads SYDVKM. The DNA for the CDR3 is TGTGCCAGCAGACTCGACAGAAACTATGGCTACACCTTC. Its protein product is CASRLDRNYGYTF.

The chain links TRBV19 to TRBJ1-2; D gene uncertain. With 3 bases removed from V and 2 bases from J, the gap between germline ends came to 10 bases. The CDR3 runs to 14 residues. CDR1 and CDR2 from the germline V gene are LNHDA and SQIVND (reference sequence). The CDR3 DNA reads TGTGCCAGTAGTATTCCGGGAGGGAACTATGGCTACACCTTC. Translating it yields CASSIPGGNYGYTF.

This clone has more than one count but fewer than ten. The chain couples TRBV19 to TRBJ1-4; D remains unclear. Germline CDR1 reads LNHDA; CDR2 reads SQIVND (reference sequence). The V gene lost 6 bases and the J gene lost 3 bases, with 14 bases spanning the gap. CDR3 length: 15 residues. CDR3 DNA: TGTGCCAGTAGCACCTTGCGGGAACCTAATGAAAAACTGTTTTTT. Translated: CASSTLREPNEKLFF.

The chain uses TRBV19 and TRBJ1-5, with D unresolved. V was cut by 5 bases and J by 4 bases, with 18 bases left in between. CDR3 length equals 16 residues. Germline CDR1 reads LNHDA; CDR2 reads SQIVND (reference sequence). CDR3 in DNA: TGTGCCAGTAGTCCCGAGAAGACATCCCCAAATCAGCCCCAGCATTTT. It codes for CASSPEKTSPNQPQHF.

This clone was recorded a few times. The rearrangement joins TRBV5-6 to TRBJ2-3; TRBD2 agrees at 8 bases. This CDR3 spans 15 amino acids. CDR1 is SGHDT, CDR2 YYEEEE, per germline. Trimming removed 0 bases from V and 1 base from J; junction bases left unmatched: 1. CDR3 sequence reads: CASSLDSGGTDTQYF. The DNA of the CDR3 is TGTGCCAGCAGCTTGGATAGCGGGGGCACAGATACGCAGTATTTT.

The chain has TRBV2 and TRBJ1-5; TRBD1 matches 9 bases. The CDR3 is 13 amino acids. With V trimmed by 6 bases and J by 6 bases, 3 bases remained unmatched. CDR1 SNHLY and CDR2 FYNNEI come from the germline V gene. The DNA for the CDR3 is TGTGCCAGCAGAACAGGGGGCGGTCAGCCCCAGCATTTT. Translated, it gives CASRTGGGQPQHF.

The DNA for the CDR3 is TGTGCCAGCAGTGAACAACAGGGCTATCGCAATCAGCCCCAGCATTTT. Its translation is CASSEQQGYRNQPQHF. The chain is built from TRBV6-1 and TRBJ1-5, with D possibly being TRBD1 (6 bases). The CDR3 sequence is 16 residues long. The germline V gene encodes CDR1 MNHNS and CDR2 SASEGT. The V end lost 2 bases, the J end lost 2 bases, and 13 bases lay between the germline ends.

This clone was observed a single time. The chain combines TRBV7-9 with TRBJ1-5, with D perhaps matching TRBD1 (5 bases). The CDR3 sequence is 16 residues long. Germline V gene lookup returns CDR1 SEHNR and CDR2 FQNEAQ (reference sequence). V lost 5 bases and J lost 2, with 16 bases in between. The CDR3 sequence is CASSETRAAGNQPQHF. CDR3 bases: TGTGCCAGCAGCGAGACCAGGGCTGCTGGCAATCAGCCCCAGCATTTT.

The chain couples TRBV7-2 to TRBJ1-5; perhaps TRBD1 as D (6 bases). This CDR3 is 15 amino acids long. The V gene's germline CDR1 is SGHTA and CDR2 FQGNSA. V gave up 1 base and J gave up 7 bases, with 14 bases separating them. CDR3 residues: CASSLDGTGGQPQHF. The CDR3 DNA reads TGTGCCAGCAGCTTAGACGGGACGGGGGGCCAGCCCCAGCATTTT.

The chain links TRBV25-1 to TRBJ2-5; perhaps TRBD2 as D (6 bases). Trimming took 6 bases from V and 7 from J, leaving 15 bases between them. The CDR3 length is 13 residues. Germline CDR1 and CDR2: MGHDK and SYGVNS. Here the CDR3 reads CASRMGTLGTQYF. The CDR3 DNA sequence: TGTGCCAGCAGGATGGGGACTTTGGGGACCCAGTACTTC.

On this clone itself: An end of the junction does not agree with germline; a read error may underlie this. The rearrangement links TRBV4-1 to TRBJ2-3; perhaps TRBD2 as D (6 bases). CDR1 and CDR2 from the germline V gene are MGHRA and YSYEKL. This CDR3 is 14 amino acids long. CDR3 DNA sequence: TGCGCCAGCAGGCAAGTAGCGGGCACAGATACGCAGTATTTT. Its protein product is CASRQVAGTDTQYF.

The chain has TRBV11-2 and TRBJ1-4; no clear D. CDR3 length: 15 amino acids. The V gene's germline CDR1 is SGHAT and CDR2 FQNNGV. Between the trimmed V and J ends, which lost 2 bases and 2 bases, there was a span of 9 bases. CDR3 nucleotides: TGTGCCAGCAGCTTACAGATAAATACTAATGAAAAACTGTTTTTT. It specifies CASSLQINTNEKLFF. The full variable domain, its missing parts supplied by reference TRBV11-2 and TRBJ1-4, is EAGVAQSPRYKIIEKRQSVAFWCNPISGHATLYWYQQILGQGPKLLIQFQNNGVVDDSQLPKDRFSAERLKGVDSTLKIQPAKLEDSAVYLCASSLQINTNEKLFFGSGTQLSVL.

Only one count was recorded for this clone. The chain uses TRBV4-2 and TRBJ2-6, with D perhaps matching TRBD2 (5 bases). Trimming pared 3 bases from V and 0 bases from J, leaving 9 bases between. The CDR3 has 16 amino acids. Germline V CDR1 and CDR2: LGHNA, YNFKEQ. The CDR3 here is CASSQERASGANVLTF. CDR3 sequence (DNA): TGTGCCAGCAGCCAGGAGAGGGCCTCTGGGGCCAACGTCCTGACTTTC.

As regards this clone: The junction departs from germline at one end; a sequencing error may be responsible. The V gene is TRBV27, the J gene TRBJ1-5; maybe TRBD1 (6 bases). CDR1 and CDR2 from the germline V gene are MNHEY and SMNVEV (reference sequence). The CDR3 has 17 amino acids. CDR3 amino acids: CASSLTYRVSGNRPQHF. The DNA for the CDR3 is TGTGCCAGCAGTCTGACTTACAGGGTTTCAGGCAATCGGCCCCAGCATTTT.

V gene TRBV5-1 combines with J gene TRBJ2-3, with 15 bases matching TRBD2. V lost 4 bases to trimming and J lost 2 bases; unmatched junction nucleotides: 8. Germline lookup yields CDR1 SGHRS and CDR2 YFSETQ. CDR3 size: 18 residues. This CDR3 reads CASSRTSGGAGNTDTQYF. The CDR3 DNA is TGCGCCAGCAGCCGGACTAGCGGGGGGGCGGGAAACACAGATACGCAGTATTTT.